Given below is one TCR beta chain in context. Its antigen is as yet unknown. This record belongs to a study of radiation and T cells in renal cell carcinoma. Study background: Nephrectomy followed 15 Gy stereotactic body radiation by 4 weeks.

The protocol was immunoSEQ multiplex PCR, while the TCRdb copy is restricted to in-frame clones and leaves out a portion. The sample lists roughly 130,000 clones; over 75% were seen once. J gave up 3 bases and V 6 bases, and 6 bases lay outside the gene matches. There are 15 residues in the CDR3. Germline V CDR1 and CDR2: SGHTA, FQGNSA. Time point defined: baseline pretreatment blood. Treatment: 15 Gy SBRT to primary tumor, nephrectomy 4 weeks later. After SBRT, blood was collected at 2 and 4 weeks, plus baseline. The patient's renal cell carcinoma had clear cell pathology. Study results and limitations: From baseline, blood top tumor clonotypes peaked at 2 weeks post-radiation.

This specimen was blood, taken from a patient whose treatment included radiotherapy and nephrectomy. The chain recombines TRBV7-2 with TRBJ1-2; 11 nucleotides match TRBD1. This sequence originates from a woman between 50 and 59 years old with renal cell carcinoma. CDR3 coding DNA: TGTGCCAGCAGAGCCGGGACAGGGGGACACTATGGCTACACCTTC. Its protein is CASRAGTGGHYGYTF.